The 4 T cell receptor beta chains reported below all come from one sample, sequenced in a study of T cell repertoires in cytomegalovirus infection. TCRdb called the reads again in MiXCR, with one record for every CDR3 protein. The sample has approximately 500,000 distinct CDR3 sequences; about 33% are singletons. Their antigen targets remain unknown. The sequences come from cultured PBMCs, collected from culture after CMV antigen stimulation. These receptors were obtained from a human donor in good health (CMV status not recorded). Some clones in this sample may be carry-over from other donors' samples.

This clonotype was recorded only once. The rearrangement uses TRBV12-5 and TRBJ2-1, with TRBD2 matching over 11 bases. J was trimmed by 5 bases and V by 1 base; bases with no gene match: 13. The germline V gene encodes CDR1 LGHNT and CDR2 FRNRAP. This CDR3 spans 19 amino acids. The CDR3 sequence: CASGLGIGRGLAVNNEQFF. The DNA for the CDR3 is TGTGCTAGTGGTTTGGGGATTGGACGGGGACTAGCGGTTAACAATGAGCAGTTCTTC.

The chain uses TRBV19 and TRBJ1-2; 9 bases line up with TRBD1. Germline assignment: CDR1 LNHDA and CDR2 SQIVND (reference sequence). Trimming at V came to 3 bases and at J to 5 bases, leaving 4 bases not matched to a gene. CDR3 length: 14 amino acids. CDR3 sequence: CASSMPGQGYGYTF. The DNA of the CDR3 is TGTGCCAGTAGTATGCCGGGACAGGGTTATGGCTACACCTTC.

The chain employs TRBV6-2 or TRBV6-3 and TRBJ1-1, with 8 bases fitting TRBD1. The CDR3 covers 15 residues. Germline CDR1 reads MNHEY; CDR2 reads SVGEGT. After removal of 5 bases from V and 1 base from J, the junction contained 6 bases not matched to a gene. CDR3 DNA: TGTGCCAGCAGTCGACCCGGACAGGGGAACACTGAAGCTTTCTTT. Amino acids: CASSRPGQGNTEAFF.

The sample holds a few counts of this clonotype. This chain connects TRBV4-1 to TRBJ2-7; maybe TRBD1 (5 bases). Germline loops: CDR1 MGHRA, CDR2 YSYEKL. V shed 1 base and J shed 7 bases, with 5 bases lying between them. The CDR3 is made up of 11 amino acids. CDR3 sequence: CASSQAGEQYF. In DNA form, the CDR3 reads TGCGCCAGCAGCCAAGCAGGGGAGCAGTACTTC.